The clone carrying this T cell receptor (beta chain) was seen a few times. The data were taken from a study of OX40 agonist ivuxolimab in advanced cancers. Study summary: The dose of intravenous ivuxolimab that patients received every 2 weeks ranged from 0.01 to 10 mg/kg.

Autoimmune disease history or systemic immunosuppression was exclusionary. V shed 3 bases and J shed 0 bases, with 9 bases lying between them. The V gene's germline CDR1 is SGHRS and CDR2 YFSETQ. The CDR3 consists of 14 residues. TCRdb keeps only in-frame clones here, not all; method: immunoSEQ multiplex PCR. The sample consists of roughly 98,000 clones, around 83% of them appearing once. The V gene is TRBV5-1, the J gene TRBJ1-1; D is ambiguous. This sample comprised CD4+ or CD8+ T cells sorted from blood, obtained in a trial of the OX40 agonist ivuxolimab. The clonotype comes from an adult with an advanced solid tumor such as melanoma, head and neck, liver or kidney cancer. The CDR3 loop is CASSSTEMNTEAFF. The CDR3 DNA sequence: TGCGCCAGCAGCTCGACCGAAATGAACACTGAAGCTTTCTTT.